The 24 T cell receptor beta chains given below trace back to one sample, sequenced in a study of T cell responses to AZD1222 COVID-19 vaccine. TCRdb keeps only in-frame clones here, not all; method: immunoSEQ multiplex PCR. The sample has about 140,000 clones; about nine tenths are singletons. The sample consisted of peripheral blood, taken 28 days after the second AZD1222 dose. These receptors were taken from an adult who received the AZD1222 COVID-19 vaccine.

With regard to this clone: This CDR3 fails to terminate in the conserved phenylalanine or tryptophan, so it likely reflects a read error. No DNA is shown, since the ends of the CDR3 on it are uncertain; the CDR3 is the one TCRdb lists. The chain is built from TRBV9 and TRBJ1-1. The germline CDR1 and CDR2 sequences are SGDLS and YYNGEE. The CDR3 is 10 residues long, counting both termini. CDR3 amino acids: CASSPLCPLS.

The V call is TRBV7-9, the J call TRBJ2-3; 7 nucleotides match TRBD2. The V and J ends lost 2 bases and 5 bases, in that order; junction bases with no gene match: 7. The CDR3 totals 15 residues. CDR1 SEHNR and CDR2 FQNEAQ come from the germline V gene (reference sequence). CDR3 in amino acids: CASSLHAGAVDTQYF. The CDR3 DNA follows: TGTGCCAGCAGCTTACACGCGGGAGCGGTAGATACGCAGTATTTT. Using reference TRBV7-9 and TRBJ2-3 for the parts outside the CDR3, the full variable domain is DTGVSQNPRHKITKRGQNVTFRCDPISEHNRLYWYRQTLGQGPEFLTYFQNEAQLEKSRLLSDRFSAERPKGSFSTLEIQRTEQGDSAMYLCASSLHAGAVDTQYFGPGTRLTVL.

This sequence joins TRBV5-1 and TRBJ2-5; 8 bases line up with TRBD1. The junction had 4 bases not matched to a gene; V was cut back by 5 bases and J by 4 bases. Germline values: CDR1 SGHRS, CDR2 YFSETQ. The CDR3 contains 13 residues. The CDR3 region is CASRSGGVETQYF. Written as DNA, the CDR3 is TGCGCCAGCAGATCAGGGGGCGTAGAGACCCAGTACTTC.

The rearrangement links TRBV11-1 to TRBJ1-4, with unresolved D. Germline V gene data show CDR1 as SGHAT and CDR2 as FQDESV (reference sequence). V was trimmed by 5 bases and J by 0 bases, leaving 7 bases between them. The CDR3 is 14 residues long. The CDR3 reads CASSPGATNEKLFF. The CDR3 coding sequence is TGTGCCAGCAGCCCCGGGGCAACTAATGAAAAACTGTTTTTT.

The CDR3 DNA reads as TGTGCCAGCAATCTTCTAGCGGGGAGCTCCTACAATGAGCAGTTCTTC. Protein sequence: CASNLLAGSSYNEQFF. The V gene is TRBV11-2, the J gene TRBJ2-1, with TRBD2 identical over 9 bases. J gave up 0 bases and V 7 bases, and 7 bases lay outside the gene matches. There are 16 residues in the CDR3. In germline, CDR1 is SGHAT, CDR2 FQNNGV.

The CDR3 is CASSREDGAPLHF. CDR3 sequence (DNA): TGTGCCAGCAGTAGGGAGGACGGGGCACCCCTCCACTTT. V usage is TRBV2 and J usage is TRBJ1-6; D ambiguous. The CDR3 spans 13 residues. The germline V gene has CDR1 SNHLY and CDR2 FYNNEI. V was trimmed by 5 bases and J by 11 bases, leaving 13 bases between them.

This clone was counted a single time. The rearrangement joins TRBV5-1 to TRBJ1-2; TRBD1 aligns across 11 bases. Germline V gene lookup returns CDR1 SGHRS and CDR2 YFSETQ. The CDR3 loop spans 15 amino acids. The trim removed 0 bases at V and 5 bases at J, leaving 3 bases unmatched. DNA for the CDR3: TGCGCCAGCAGCTTGGCCGGGACAGGGGGTTATGGCTACACCTTC. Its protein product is CASSLAGTGGYGYTF.

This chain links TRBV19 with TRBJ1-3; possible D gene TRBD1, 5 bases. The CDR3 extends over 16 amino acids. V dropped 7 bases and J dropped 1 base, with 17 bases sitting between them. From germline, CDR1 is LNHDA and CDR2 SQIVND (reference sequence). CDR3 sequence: CASTPVGLGSGNTIYF. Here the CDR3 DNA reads TGTGCCAGTACCCCGGTGGGGCTCGGATCTGGAAACACCATATATTTT. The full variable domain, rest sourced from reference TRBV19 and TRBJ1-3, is DGGITQSPKYLFRKEGQNVTLSCEQNLNHDAMYWYRQDPGQGLRLIYYSQIVNDFQKGDIAEGYSVSREKKESFPLTVTSAQKNPTAFYLCASTPVGLGSGNTIYFGEGSWLTVV.

The CDR3 sequence: CASSLDYTGRAFF. CDR3 DNA sequence: TGTGCCAGCAGCTTAGATTACACGGGTCGAGCTTTCTTT. The chain is built from TRBV11-3 and TRBJ1-1; D is unresolved. From germline, CDR1 is SGHNT and CDR2 YENEEA. This CDR3 contains 13 residues. V dropped 0 bases and J dropped 10 bases, with 12 bases sitting between them.

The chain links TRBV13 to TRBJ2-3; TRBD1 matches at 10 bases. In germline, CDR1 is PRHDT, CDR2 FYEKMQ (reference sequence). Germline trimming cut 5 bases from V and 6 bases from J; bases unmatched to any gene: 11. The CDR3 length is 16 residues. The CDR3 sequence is CASSRPETGGRDTQYF. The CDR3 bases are TGTGCCAGCAGCCGCCCCGAGACAGGGGGCCGTGATACGCAGTATTTT.

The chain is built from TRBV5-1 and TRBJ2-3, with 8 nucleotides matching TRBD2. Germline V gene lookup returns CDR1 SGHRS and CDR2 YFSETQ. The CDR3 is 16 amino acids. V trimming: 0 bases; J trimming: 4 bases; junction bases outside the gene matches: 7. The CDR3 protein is CASSLAPAGVADTQYF. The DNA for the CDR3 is TGCGCCAGCAGCTTGGCCCCAGCGGGAGTGGCAGATACGCAGTATTTT.

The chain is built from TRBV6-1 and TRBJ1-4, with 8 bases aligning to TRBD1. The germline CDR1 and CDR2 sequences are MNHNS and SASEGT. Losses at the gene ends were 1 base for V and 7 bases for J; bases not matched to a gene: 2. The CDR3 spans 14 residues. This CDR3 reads CASSEGQGFEKLFF. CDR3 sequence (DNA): TGTGCCAGCAGTGAAGGACAGGGGTTTGAAAAACTGTTTTTT.

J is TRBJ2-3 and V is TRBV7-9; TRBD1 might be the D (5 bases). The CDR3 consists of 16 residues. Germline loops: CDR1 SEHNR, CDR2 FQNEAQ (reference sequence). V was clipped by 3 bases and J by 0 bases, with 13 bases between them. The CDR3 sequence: CASSFRRTTSTDTQYF. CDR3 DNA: TGTGCCAGCAGCTTTCGTCGGACAACTAGCACAGATACGCAGTATTTT.

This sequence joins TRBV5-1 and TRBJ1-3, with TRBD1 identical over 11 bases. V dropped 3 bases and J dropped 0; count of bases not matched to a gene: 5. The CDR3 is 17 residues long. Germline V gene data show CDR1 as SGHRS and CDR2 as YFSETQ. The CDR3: CASSSGTGGFSGNTIYF. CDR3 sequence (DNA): TGCGCCAGCAGCTCCGGGACAGGGGGTTTCTCTGGAAACACCATATATTTT. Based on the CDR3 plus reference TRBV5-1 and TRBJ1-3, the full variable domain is KAGVTQTPRYLIKTRGQQVTLSCSPISGHRSVSWYQQTPGQGLQFLFEYFSETQRNKGNFPGRFSGRQFSNSRSEMNVSTLELGDSALYLCASSSGTGGFSGNTIYFGEGSWLTVV.

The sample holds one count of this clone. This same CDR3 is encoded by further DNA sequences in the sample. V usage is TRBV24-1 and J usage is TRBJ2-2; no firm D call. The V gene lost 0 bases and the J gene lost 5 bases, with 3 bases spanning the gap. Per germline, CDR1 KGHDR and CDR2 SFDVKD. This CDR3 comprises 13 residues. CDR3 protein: CATSDLSTGELFF. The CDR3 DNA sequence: TGTGCCACCAGTGATTTGAGTACCGGGGAGCTGTTTTTT.

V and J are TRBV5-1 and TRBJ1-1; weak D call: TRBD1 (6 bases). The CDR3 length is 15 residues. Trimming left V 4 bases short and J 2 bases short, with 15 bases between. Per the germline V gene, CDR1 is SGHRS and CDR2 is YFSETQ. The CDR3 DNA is TGCGCCAGCAGCGTACAGGGACCTTCTAACACTGAAGCTTTCTTT. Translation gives CASSVQGPSNTEAFF.

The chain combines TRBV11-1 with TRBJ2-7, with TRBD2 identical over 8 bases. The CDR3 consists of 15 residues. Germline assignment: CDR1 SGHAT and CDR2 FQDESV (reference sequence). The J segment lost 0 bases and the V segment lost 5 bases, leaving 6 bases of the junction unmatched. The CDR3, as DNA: TGTGCCAGCAGCCCCCGGGGGGGGAGCTCCTACGAGCAGTACTTC. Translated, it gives CASSPRGGSSYEQYF.

The chain's CDR3 is CASSSRGAANTQYF. The CDR3, as DNA: TGTGCCAGCAGCTCGAGGGGGGCCGCGAATACGCAGTATTTT. The chain carries TRBV7-2 and TRBJ2-3; perhaps D is TRBD1 or TRBD2 (6 bases each). This CDR3 has 14 residues. V was cut by 4 bases and J by 7 bases, with 15 bases left in between. CDR1 is SGHTA, CDR2 FQGNSA, per germline.

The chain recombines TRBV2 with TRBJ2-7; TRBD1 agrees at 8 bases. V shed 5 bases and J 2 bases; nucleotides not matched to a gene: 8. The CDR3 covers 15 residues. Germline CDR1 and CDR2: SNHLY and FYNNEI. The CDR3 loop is CASSKDRARAYEQYF. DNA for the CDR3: TGTGCCAGCAGTAAGGACAGGGCACGCGCCTACGAGCAGTACTTC.

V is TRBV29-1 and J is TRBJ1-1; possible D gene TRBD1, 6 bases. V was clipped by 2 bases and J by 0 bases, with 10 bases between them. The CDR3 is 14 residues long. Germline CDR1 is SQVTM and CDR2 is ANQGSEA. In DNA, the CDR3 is TGCAGCGTTGAAACAGGGTACATGAACACTGAAGCTTTCTTT. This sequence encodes CSVETGYMNTEAFF.

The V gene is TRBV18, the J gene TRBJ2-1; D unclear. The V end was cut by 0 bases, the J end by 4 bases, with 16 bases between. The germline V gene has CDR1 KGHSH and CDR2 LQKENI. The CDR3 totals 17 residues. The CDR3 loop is CASSPPNLVPLYNEQFF. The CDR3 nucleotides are TGTGCCAGCTCACCACCTAACTTGGTTCCACTTTACAATGAGCAGTTCTTC.

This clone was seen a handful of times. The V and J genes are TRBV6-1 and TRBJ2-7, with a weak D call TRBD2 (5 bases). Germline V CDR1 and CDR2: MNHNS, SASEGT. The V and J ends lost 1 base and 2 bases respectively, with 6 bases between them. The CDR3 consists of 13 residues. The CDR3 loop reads CASSEVGAYEQYF. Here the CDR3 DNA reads TGTGCCAGCAGTGAAGTCGGGGCCTACGAGCAGTACTTC.

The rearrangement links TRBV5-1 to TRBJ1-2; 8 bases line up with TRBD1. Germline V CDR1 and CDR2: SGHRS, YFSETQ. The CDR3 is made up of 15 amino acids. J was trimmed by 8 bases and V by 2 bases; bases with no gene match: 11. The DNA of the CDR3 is TGCGCCAGCAGCTTCCCCGGGACAGGTCCTTTGGGCTACACCTTC. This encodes CASSFPGTGPLGYTF.

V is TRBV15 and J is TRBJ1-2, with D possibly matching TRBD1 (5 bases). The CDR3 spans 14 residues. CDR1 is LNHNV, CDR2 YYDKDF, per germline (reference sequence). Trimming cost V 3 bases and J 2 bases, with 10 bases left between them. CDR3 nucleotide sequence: TGTGCCACCAGCAGTGGGGGTACCAACTATGGCTACACCTTC. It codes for CATSSGGTNYGYTF.